This passage covers 2 T cell receptor beta chains from one sample sequenced in a study of blood T cell repertoires in COVID-19. The table came from immunoSEQ multiplex PCR; TCRdb's copy has only in-frame clones and leaves some out. The sample consists of approximately 300,000 clones, around nine tenths of them appearing once. Sequences were obtained from peripheral blood. The receptors were gathered from a woman aged 25-40 years with COVID-19, enrolled during active disease.

V gene TRBV5-1 combines with J gene TRBJ1-1, with D perhaps matching TRBD1 (5 bases). Germline V gene sequence: CDR1 SGHRS, CDR2 YFSETQ. Trimming took off 4 bases at V and 1 base at J, with 14 bases between the two ends. The CDR3 consists of 15 residues. The CDR3 sequence: CASSRSSGGNTEAFF. CDR3 in DNA: TGCGCCAGCAGCCGTTCTTCCGGGGGGAACACTGAAGCTTTCTTT.

This sequence joins TRBV24-1 and TRBJ1-2, with D hard to call. The length of the CDR3 is 14 residues. V shed 4 bases and J shed 2 bases, with 10 bases lying between them. The germline V gene encodes CDR1 KGHDR and CDR2 SFDVKD. The CDR3 here is CATSDPHTNYGYTF. The CDR3 DNA reads as TGTGCCACCAGTGACCCCCACACCAACTATGGCTACACCTTC.